This T cell receptor (beta chain) was observed in a study of blood T cell repertoires in COVID-19. Study-wide background: Acute-phase and convalescent COVID-19 samples originated in the United States, Italy and Spain. PBMCs, B-cell-depleted T cells, or T cells provided the cDNA or gDNA that made up the material.

Trimming shortened V by 1 base and J by 0 bases, and 7 bases separated the two germline ends. CDR1 SGHNT and CDR2 YENEEA come from the germline V gene. This CDR3 has 15 residues. Per the authors' pipeline: For nucleated cells, counts were estimated from reference gene primer amplification. Only in-frame clones appear in the TCRdb table, and some are missing; sequencing was by immunoSEQ multiplex PCR. The DNA gave D and trimming, while V, J and clone size come from that table. In the table there are fewer than 600,000 clones, 88% of which are singletons. Cohorts were assigned according to the clinical history that participants reported.

The chain couples TRBV11-3 to TRBJ2-1; D gene ambiguous. This TCR was recovered from a woman aged 40 to 55 who had recovered from COVID-19. Sequenced input: PBMCs or T cells enriched from blood (not recorded which). As DNA, the CDR3 is TGTGCCAGCAGCTTAGCGGCTAGCTCCTACAATGAGCAGTTCTTC. Its protein product is CASSLAASSYNEQFF.